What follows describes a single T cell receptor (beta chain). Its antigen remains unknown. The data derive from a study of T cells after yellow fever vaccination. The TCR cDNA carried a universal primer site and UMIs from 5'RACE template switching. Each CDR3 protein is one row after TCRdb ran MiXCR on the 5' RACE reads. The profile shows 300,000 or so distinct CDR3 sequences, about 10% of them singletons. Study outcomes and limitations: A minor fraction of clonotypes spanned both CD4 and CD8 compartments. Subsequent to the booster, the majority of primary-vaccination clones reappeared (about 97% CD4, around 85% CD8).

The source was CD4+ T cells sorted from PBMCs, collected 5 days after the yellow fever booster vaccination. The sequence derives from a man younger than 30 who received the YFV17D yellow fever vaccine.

The CDR3 DNA is TGCGCCAGCAGCTCTACACCCGCGGATCAGCCCCAGCATTTT. This translates into CASSSTPADQPQHF. V is TRBV5-1 and J is TRBJ1-5; the D is unclear. The germline CDR1 and CDR2 sequences are SGHRS and YFSETQ. CDR3 size: 14 residues. V was pared by 3 bases and J by 5 bases, with 12 bases between.